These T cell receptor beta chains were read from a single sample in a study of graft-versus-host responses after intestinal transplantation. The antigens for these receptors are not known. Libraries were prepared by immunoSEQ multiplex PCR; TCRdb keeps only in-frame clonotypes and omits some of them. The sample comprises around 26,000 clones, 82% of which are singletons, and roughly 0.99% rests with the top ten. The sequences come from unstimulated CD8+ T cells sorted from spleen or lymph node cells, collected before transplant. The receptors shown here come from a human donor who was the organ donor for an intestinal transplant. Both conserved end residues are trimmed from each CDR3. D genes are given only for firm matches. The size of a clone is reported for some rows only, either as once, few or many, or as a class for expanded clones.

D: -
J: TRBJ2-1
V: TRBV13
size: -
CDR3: ASSLGPLSSYNEQF

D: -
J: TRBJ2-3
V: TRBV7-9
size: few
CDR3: ASSLYPADTQY

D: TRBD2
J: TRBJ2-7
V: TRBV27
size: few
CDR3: ASSLAGGSHEQY

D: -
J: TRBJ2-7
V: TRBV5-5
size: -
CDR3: ASSLVSYEQY

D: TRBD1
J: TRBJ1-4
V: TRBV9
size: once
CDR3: ASSSAGTGHEKLF

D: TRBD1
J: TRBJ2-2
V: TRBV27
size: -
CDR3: ANPGQYTGELF

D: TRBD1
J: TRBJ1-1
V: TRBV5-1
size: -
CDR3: ASSLSGGNTEAF

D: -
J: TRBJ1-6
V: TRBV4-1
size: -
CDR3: ASSQSGPNSPLH

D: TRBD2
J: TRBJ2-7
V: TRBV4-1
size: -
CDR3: ASSQETSAYEQY

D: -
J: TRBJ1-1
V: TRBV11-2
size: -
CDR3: ASSLNGVRTEAF

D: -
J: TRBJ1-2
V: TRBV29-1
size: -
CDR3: SVAGTDGYT

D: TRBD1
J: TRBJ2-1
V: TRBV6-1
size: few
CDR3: ASEETGPFYNEQF

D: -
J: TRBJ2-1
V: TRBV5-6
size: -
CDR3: ASLGRANNEQF

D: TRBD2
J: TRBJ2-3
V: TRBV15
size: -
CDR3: ATGTSGMGGTDTQY

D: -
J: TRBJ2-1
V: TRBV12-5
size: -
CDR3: ASGLQVGYNEQF

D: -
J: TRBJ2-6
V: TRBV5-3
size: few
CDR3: ARGPTVVEQSRANVLT

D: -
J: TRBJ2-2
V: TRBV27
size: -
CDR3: ASSGELF